This TCR beta chain originates from a study of T cell responses to AZD1222 COVID-19 vaccine. Overall study results and limits: Unmutated variant regions are reportedly the target of nearly half of TCRs that are spike-specific.

The protocol was immunoSEQ multiplex PCR, while the TCRdb copy is restricted to in-frame clones and leaves out a portion. The sample holds about 140,000 clones; about 86% are singletons and the top ten take about 5%. As concerns this clone: The antigen remains undetermined.

The germline gives CDR1 SQVTM, CDR2 ANQGSEA. CDR3 length: 14 amino acids. V lost 6 bases and J lost 1, with 13 bases in between. Sequencing was performed on peripheral blood, taken 28 days after the second AZD1222 dose. The rearrangement joins TRBV29-1 to TRBJ1-3; D ambiguous. The TCR sequence derives from an adult who received the AZD1222 COVID-19 vaccine. CDR3 coding DNA: TGCAGCGTCCTCCCCGGGTCGTCTGGAAACACCATATATTTT. Translating gives CSVLPGSSGNTIYF. Supplemented by reference TRBV29-1 and TRBJ1-3, the full variable domain reads SAVISQKPSRDICQRGTSLTIQCQVDSQVTMMFWYRQQPGQSLTLIATANQGSEATYESGFVIDKFPISRPNLTFSTLTVSNMSPEDSSIYLCSVLPGSSGNTIYFGEGSWLTVV.